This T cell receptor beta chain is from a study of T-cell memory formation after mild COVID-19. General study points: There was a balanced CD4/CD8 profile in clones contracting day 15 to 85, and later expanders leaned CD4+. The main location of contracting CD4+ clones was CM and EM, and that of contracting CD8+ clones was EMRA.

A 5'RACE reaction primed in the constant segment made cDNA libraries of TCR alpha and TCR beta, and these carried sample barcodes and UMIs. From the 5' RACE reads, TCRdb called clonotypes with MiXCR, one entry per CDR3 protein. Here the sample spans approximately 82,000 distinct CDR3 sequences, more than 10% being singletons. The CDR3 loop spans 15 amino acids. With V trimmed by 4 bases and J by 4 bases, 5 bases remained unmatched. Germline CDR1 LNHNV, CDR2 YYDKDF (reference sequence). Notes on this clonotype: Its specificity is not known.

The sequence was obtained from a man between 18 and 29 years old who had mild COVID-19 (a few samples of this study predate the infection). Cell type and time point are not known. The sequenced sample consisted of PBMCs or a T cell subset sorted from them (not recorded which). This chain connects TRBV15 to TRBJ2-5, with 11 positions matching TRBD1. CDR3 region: CATSKRTGGAETQYF. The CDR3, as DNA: TGTGCCACCAGCAAGAGGACAGGGGGCGCAGAGACCCAGTACTTC.